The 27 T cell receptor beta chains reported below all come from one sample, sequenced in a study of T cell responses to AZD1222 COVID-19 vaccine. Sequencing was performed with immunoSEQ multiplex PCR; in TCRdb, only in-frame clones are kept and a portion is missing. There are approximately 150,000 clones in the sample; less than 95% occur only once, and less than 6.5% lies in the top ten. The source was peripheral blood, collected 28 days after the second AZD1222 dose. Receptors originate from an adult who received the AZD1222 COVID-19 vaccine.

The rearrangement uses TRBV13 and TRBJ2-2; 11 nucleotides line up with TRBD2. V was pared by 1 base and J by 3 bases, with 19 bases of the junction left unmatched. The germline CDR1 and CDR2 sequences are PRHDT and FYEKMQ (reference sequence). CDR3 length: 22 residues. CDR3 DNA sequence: TGTGCCAGCAGCTTAGTTGTTCCGCTAGCGGGGGGAAATTCGCCCTACACCGGGGAGCTGTTTTTT. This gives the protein CASSLVVPLAGGNSPYTGELFF.

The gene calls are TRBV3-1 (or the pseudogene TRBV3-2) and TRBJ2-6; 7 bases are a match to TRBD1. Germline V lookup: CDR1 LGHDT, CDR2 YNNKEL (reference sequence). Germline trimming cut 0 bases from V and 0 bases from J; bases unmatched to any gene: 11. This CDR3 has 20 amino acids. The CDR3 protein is CASSQDPGQGVASGANVLTF. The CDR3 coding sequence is TGTGCCAGCAGCCAAGACCCGGGGCAGGGGGTGGCCTCTGGGGCCAACGTCCTGACTTTC.

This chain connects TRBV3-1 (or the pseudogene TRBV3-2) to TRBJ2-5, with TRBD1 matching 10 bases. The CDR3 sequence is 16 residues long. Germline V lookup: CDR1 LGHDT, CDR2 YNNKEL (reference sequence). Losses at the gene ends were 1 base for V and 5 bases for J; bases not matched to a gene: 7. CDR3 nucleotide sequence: TGTGCCAGCAGCCAAGGGGTGACAGGGGGCGGGGAGACCCAGTACTTC. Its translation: CASSQGVTGGGETQYF.

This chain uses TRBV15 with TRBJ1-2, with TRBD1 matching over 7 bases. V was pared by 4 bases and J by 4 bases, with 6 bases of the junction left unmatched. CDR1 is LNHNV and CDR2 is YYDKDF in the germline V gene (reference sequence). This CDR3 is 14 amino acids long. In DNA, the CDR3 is TGTGCCACCAGCACTGACAGGGAAGGCTATGGCTACACCTTC. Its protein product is CATSTDREGYGYTF.

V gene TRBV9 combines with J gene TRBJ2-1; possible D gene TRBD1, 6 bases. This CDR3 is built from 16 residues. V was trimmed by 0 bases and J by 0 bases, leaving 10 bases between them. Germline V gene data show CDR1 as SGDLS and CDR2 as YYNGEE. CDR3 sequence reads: CASSVDDRRSYNEQFF. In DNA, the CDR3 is TGTGCCAGCAGCGTAGACGACAGGCGCTCCTACAATGAGCAGTTCTTC.

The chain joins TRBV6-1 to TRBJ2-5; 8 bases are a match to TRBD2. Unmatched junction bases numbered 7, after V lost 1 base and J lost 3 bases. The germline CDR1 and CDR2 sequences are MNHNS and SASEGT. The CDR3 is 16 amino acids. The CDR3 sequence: CASSEGLAGGKETQYF. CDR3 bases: TGTGCCAGCAGTGAAGGCCTAGCGGGTGGCAAAGAGACCCAGTACTTC.

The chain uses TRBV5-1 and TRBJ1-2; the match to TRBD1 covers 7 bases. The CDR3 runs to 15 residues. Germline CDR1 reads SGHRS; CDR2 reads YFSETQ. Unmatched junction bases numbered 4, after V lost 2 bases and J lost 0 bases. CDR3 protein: CASSFTGVSNYGYTF. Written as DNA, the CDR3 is TGCGCCAGCAGCTTCACAGGGGTTTCTAACTATGGCTACACCTTC.

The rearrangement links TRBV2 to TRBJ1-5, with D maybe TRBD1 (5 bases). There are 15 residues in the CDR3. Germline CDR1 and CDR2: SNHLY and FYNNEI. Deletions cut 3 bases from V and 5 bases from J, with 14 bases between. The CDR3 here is CASSDRVAGHQPQHF. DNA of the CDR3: TGTGCCAGCAGTGATCGGGTAGCGGGACATCAGCCCCAGCATTTT. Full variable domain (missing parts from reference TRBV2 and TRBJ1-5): EPEVTQTPSHQVTQMGQEVILRCVPISNHLYFYWYRQILGQKVEFLVSFYNNEISEKSEIFDDQFSVERPDGSNFTLKIRSTKLEDSAMYFCASSDRVAGHQPQHFGDGTRLSIL.

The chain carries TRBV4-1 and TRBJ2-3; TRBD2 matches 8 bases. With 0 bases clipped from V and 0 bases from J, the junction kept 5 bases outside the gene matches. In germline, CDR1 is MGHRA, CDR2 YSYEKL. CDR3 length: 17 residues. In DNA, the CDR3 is TGCGCCAGCAGCCAAGAACCAGCGGGGGATAGCACAGATACGCAGTATTTT. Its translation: CASSQEPAGDSTDTQYF.

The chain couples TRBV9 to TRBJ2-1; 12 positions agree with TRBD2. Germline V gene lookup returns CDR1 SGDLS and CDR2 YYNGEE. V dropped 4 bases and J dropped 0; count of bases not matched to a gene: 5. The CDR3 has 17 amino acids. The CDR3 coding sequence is TGTGCCAGCAGCTTCGGACTAGCGGGAAGCTCCTACAATGAGCAGTTCTTC. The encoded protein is CASSFGLAGSSYNEQFF.

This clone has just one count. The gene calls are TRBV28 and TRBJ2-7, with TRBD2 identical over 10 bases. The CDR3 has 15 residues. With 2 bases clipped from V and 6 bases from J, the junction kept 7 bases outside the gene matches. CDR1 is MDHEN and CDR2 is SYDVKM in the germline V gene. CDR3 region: CASSLQTSGMVEQYF. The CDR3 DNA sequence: TGTGCCAGCAGTTTACAAACTAGCGGGATGGTCGAGCAGTACTTC.

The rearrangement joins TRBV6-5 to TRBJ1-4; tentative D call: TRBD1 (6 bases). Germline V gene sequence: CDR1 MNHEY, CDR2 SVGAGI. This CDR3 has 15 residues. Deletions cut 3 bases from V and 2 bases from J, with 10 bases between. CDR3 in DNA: TGTGCCAGCAGTTATTCCCAGGGGACTAATGAAAAACTGTTTTTT. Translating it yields CASSYSQGTNEKLFF.

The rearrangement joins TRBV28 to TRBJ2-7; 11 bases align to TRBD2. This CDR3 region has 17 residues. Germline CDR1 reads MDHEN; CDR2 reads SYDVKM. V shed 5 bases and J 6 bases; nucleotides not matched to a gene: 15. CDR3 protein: CASSPVGWLAGGGEQYF. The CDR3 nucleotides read TGTGCCAGCAGTCCTGTGGGATGGCTAGCGGGAGGTGGCGAGCAGTACTTC. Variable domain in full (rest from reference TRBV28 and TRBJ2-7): DVKVTQSSRYLVKRTGEKVFLECVQDMDHENMFWYRQDPGLGLRLIYFSYDVKMKEKGDIPEGYSVSREKKERFSLILESASTNQTSMYLCASSPVGWLAGGGEQYFGPGTRLTVT.

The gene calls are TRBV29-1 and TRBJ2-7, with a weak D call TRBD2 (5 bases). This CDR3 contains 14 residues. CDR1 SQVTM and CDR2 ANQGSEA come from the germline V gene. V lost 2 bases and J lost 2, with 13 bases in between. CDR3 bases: TGCAGCGTTGAAATCGGGGTTCCCCCCTACGAGCAGTACTTC. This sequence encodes CSVEIGVPPYEQYF.

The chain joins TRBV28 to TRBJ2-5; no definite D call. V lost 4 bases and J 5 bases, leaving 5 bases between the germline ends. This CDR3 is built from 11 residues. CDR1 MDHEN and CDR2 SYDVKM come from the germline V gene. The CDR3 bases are TGTGCCAGCAGTTCGACGGAGACCCAGTACTTC. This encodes CASSSTETQYF.

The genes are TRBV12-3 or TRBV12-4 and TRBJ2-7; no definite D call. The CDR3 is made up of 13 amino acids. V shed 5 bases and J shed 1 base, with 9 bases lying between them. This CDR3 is CASSPPGSYEQYF. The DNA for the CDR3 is TGTGCCAGCAGTCCCCCCGGGTCCTACGAGCAGTACTTC.

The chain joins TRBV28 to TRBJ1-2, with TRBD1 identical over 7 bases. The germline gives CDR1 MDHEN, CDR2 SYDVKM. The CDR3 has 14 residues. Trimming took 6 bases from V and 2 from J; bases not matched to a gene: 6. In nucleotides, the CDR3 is TGTGCCAGCAGAACAGGGGAGTCGAACTATGGCTACACCTTC. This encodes CASRTGESNYGYTF.

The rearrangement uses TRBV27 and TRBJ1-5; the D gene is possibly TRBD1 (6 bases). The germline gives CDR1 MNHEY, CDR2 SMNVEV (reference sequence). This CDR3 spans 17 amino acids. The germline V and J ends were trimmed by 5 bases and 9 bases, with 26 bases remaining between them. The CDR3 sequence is CASSPQTIRQVGGPQHF. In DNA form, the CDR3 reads TGTGCCAGCAGTCCCCAGACGATAAGACAGGTCGGAGGGCCCCAGCATTTT.

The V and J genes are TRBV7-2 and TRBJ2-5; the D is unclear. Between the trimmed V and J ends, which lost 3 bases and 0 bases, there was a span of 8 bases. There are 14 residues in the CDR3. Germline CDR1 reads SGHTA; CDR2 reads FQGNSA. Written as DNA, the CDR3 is TGTGCCAGCAGCTTTGGCGGAAACCAAGAGACCCAGTACTTC. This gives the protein CASSFGGNQETQYF.

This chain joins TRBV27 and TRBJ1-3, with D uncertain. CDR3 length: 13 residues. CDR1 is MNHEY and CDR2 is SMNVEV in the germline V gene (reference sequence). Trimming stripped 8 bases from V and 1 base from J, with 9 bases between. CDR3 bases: TGTGCCAGCGCCGTAGGGTCTGGAAACACCATATATTTT. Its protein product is CASAVGSGNTIYF.

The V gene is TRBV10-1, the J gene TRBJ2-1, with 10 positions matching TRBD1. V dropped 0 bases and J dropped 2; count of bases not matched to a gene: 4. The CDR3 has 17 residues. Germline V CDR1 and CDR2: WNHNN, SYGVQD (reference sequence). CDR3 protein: CASSESGQGGTYNEQFF. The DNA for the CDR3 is TGCGCCAGCAGTGAGTCTGGACAGGGGGGCACCTACAATGAGCAGTTCTTC.

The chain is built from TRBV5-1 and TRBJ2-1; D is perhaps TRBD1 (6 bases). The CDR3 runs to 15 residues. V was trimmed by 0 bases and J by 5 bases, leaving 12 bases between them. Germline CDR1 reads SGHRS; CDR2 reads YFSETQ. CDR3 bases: TGCGCCAGCAGCTTGGGGGGGACACGTAACAATGAGCAGTTCTTC. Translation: CASSLGGTRNNEQFF.

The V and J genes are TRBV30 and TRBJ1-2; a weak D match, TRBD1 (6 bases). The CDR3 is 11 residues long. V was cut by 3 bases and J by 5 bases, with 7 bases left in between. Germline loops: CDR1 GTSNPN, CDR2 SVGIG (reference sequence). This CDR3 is CAWRGAYGYTF. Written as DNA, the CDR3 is TGTGCCTGGAGGGGGGCTTATGGCTACACCTTC.

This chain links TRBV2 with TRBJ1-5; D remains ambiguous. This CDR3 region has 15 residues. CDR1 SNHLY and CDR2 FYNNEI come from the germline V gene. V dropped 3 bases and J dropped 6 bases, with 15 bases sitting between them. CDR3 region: CASSDQGLEGQPQHF. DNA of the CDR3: TGTGCCAGCAGTGACCAAGGGTTGGAAGGTCAGCCCCAGCATTTT.

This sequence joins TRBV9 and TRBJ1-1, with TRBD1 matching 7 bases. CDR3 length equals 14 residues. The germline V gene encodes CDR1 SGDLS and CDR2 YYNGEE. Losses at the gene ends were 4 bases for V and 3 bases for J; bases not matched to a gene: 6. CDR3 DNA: TGTGCCAGCAGCCCGCTTCAGGGGGACACTGAAGCTTTCTTT. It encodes CASSPLQGDTEAFF.

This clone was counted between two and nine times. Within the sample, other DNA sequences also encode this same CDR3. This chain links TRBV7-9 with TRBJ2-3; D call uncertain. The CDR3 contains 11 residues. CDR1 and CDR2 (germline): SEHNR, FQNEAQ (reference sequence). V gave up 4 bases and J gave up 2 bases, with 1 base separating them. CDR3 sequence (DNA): TGTGCCAGCAGCTCCACAGATACGCAGTATTTT. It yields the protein CASSSTDTQYF.

CDR3 residues: CASSLTGTFADTQYF. The CDR3 DNA reads TGCGCCAGCAGCCTAACCGGGACTTTCGCAGATACGCAGTATTTT. The V and J genes are TRBV5-1 and TRBJ2-3, with a weak D call TRBD2 (6 bases). The CDR3 contains 15 residues. V lost 4 bases, J lost 4 bases, and 16 bases lay in between. Germline CDR1 reads SGHRS; CDR2 reads YFSETQ.